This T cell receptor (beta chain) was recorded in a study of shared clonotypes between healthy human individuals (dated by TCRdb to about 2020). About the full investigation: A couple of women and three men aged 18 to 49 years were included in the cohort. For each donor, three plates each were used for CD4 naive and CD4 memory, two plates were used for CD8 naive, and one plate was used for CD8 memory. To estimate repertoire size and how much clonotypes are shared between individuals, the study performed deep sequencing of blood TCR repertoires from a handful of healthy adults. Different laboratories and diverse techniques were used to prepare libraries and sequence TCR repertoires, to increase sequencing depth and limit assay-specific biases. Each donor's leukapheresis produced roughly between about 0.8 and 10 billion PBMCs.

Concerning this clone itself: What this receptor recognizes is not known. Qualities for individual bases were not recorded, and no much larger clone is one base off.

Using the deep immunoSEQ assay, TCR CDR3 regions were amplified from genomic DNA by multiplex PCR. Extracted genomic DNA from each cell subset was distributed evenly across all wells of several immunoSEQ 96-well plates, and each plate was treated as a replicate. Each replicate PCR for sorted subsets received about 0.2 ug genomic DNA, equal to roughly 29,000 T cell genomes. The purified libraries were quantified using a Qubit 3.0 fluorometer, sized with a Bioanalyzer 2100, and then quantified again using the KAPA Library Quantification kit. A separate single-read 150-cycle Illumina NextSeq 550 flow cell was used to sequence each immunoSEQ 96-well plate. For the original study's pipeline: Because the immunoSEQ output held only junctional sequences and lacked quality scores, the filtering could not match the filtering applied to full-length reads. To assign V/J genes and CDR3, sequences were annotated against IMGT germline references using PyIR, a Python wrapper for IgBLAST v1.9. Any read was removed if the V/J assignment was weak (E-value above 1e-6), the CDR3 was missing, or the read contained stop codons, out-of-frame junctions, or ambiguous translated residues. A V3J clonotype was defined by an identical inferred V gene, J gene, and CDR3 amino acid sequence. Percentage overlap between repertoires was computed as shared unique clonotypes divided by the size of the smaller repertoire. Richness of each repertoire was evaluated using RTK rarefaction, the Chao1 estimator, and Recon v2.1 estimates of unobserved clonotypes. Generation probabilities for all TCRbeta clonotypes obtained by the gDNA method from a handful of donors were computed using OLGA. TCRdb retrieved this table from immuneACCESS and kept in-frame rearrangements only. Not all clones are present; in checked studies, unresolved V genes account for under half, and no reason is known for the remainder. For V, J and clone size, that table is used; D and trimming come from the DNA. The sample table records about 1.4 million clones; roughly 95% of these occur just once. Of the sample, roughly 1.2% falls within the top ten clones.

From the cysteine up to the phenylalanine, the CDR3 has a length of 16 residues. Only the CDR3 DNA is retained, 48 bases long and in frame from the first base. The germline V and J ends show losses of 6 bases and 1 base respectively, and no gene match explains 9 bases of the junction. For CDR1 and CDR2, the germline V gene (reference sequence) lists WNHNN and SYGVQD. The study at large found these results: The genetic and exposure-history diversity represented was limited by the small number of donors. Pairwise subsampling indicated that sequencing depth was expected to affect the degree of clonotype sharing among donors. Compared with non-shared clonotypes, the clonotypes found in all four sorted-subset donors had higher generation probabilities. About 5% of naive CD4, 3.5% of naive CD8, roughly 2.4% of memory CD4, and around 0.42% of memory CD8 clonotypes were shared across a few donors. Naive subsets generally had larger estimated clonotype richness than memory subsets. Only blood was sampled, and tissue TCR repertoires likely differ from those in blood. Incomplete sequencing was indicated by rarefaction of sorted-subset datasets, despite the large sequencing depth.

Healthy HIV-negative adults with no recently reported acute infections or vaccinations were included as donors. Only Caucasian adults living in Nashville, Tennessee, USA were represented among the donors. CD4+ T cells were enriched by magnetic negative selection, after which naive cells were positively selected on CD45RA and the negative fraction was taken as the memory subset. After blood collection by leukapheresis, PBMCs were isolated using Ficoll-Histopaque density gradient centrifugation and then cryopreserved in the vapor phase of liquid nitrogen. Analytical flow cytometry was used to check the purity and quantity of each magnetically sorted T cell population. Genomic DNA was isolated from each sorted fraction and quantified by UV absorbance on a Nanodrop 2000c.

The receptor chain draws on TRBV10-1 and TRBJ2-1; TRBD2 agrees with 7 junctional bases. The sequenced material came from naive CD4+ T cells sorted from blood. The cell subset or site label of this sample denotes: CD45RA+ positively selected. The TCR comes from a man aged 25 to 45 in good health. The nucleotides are TGCGCCAGCAGCGAACTTCCTAGCGGATCCTACAATGAGCAGTTCTTC. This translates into CASSELPSGSYNEQFF.